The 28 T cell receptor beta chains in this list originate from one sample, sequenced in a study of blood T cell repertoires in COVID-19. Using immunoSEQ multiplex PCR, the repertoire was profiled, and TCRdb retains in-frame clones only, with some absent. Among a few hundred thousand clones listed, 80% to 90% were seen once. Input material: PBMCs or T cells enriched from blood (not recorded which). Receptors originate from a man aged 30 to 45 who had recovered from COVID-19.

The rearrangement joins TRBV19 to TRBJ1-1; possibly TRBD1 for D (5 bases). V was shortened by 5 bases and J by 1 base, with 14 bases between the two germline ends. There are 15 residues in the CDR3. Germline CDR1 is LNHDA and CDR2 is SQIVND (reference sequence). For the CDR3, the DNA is TGTGCCAGTAGTCTGTTTTGGCAGGGGAACACTGAAGCTTTCTTT. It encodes CASSLFWQGNTEAFF. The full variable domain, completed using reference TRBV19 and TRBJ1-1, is DGGITQSPKYLFRKEGQNVTLSCEQNLNHDAMYWYRQDPGQGLRLIYYSQIVNDFQKGDIAEGYSVSREKKESFPLTVTSAQKNPTAFYLCASSLFWQGNTEAFFGQGTRLTVV.

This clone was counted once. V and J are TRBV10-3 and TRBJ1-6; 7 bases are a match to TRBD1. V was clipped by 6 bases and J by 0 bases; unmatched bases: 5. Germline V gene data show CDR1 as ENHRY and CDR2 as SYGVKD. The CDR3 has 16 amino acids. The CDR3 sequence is CAISPQGSSYNSPLHF. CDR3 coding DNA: TGTGCCATCAGCCCACAGGGGAGCTCCTATAATTCACCCCTCCACTTT.

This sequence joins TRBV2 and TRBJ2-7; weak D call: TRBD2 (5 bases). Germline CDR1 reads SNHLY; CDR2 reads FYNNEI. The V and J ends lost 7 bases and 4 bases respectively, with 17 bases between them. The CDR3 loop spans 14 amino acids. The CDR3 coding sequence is TGTGCCAGCACTGAGACCTACGGGATATACGAGCAGTACTTC. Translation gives CASTETYGIYEQYF.

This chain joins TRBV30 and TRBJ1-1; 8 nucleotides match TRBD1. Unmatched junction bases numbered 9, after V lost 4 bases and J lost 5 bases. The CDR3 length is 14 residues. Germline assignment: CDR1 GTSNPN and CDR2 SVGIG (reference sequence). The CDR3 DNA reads TGTGCCTGGAACCCAGGACAGGGTGGGACTGAAGCTTTCTTT. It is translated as CAWNPGQGGTEAFF.

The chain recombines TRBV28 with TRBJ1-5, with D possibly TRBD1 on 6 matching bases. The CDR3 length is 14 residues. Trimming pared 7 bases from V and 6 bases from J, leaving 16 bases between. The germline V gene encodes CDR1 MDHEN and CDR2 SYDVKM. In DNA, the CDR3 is TGTGCCAGCAACCCGGGGGGGCCCAGTCAGCCCCAGCATTTT. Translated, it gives CASNPGGPSQPQHF. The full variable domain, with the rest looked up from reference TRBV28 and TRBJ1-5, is DVKVTQSSRYLVKRTGEKVFLECVQDMDHENMFWYRQDPGLGLRLIYFSYDVKMKEKGDIPEGYSVSREKKERFSLILESASTNQTSMYLCASNPGGPSQPQHFGDGTRLSIL.

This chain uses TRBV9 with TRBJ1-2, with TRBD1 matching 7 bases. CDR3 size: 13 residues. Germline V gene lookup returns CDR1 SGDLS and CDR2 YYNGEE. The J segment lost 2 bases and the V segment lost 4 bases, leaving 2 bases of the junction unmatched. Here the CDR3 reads CASSTGDNYGYTF. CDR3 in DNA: TGTGCCAGCAGCACAGGGGACAACTATGGCTACACCTTC.

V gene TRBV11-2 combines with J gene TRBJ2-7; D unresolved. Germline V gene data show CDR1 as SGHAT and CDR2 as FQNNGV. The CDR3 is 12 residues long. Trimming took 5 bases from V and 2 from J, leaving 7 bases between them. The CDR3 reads CASSPSAYEQYF. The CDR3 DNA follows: TGTGCCAGCAGCCCTTCCGCCTACGAGCAGTACTTC. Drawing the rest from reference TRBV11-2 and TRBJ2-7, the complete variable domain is EAGVAQSPRYKIIEKRQSVAFWCNPISGHATLYWYQQILGQGPKLLIQFQNNGVVDDSQLPKDRFSAERLKGVDSTLKIQPAKLEDSAVYLCASSPSAYEQYFGPGTRLTVT.

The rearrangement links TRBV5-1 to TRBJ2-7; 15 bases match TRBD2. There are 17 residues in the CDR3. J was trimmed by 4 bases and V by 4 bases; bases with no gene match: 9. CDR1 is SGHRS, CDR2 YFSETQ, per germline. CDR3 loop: CASSLGGLAGGKYEQYF. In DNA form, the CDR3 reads TGCGCCAGCAGCCTTGGCGGACTAGCGGGAGGGAAGTACGAGCAGTACTTC. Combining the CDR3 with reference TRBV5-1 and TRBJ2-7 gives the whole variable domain KAGVTQTPRYLIKTRGQQVTLSCSPISGHRSVSWYQQTPGQGLQFLFEYFSETQRNKGNFPGRFSGRQFSNSRSEMNVSTLELGDSALYLCASSLGGLAGGKYEQYFGPGTRLTVT.

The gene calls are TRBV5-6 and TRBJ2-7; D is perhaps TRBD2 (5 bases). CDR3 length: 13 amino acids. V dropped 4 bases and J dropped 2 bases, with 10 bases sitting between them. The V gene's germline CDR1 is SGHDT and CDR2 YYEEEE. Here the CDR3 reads CASSPGLPYEQYF. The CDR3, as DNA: TGTGCCAGCAGCCCTGGACTGCCCTACGAGCAGTACTTC.

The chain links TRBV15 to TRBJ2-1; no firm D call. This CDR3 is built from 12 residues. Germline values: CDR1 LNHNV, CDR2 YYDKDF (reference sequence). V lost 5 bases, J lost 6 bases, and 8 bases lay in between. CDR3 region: CATSVEVNEQFF. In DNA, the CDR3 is TGTGCCACCAGCGTCGAGGTCAATGAGCAGTTCTTC.

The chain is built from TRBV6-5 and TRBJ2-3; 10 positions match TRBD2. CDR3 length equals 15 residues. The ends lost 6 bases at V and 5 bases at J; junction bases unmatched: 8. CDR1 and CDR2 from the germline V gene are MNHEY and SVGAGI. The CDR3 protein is CASSWSLAGEDTQYF. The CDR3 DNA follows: TGTGCCAGCAGCTGGAGCCTAGCGGGAGAAGATACGCAGTATTTT.

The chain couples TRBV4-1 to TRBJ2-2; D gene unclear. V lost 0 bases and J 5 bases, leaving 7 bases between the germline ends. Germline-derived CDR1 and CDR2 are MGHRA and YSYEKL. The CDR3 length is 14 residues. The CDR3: CASSQEAFTGELFF. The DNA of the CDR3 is TGCGCCAGCAGCCAAGAGGCCTTTACCGGGGAGCTGTTTTTT.

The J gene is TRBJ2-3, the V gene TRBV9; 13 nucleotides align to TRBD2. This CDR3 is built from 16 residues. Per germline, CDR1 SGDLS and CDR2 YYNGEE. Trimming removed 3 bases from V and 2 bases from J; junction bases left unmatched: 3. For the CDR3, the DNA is TGTGCCAGCAGCGGACTAGCGGGAGGATACACAGATACGCAGTATTTT. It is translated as CASSGLAGGYTDTQYF.

The CDR3 spells CASSRGRATYEQYF. CDR3 in DNA: TGCGCCAGCAGTCGGGGGAGGGCTACCTACGAGCAGTACTTC. The chain carries TRBV4-1 and TRBJ2-7, with TRBD2 matching over 7 bases. This CDR3 has 14 amino acids. The V and J ends lost 6 bases and 2 bases, in that order; junction bases with no gene match: 7. Germline-derived CDR1 and CDR2 are MGHRA and YSYEKL.

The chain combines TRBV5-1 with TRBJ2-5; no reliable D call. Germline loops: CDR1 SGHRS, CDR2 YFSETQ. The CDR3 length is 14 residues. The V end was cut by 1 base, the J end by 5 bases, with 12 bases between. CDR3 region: CASSLSRLGETQYF. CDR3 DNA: TGCGCCAGCAGCTTGTCTAGGCTCGGGGAGACCCAGTACTTC.

The CDR3 region has the DNA TGTGCCATCAGTGAGTCGGTCAGGGGATTTCAGTACTTC. Translating it yields CAISESVRGFQYF. This chain joins TRBV10-3 and TRBJ2-4; a possible D gene is TRBD1 (6 bases). With 0 bases removed from V and 11 bases from J, the gap between germline ends came to 11 bases. The CDR3 runs to 13 residues. Germline CDR1 ENHRY, CDR2 SYGVKD.

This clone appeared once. CDR3 loop: CASSQVSNQPQHF. The CDR3 bases are TGTGCCAGCAGTCAGGTTTCCAATCAGCCCCAGCATTTT. The J gene is TRBJ1-5, the V gene TRBV28; D uncertain. The germline V gene has CDR1 MDHEN and CDR2 SYDVKM. The CDR3 length is 13 residues. V lost 5 bases, J lost 3 bases, and 8 bases lay in between.

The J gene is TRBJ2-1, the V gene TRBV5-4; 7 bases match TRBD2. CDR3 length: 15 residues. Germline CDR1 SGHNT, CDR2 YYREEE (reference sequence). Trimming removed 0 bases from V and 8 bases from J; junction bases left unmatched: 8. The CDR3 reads CASSLVAAGDHEQFF. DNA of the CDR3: TGTGCCAGCAGCTTGGTGGCGGCGGGAGACCATGAGCAGTTCTTC.

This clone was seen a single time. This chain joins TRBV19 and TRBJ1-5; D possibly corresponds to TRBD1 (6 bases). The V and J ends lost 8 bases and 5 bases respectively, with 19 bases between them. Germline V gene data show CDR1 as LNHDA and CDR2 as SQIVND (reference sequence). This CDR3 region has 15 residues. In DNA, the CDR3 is TGTGCCAGTCTCAGTAGGGGGAGTATTCATCAGCCCCAGCATTTT. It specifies CASLSRGSIHQPQHF. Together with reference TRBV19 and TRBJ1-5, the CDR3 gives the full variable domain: DGGITQSPKYLFRKEGQNVTLSCEQNLNHDAMYWYRQDPGQGLRLIYYSQIVNDFQKGDIAEGYSVSREKKESFPLTVTSAQKNPTAFYLCASLSRGSIHQPQHFGDGTRLSIL.

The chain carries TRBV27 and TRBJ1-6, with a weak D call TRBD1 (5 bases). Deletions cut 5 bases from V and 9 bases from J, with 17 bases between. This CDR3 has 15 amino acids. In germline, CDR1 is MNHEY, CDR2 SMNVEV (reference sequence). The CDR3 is CASSRGTGIGSPLHF. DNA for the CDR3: TGTGCCAGCAGTAGGGGCACAGGAATAGGTTCACCCCTCCACTTT.

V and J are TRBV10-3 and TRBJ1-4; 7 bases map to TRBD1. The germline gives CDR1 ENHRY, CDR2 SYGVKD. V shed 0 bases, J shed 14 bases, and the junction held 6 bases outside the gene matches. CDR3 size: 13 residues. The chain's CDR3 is CAISESEGARLFF. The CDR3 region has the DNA TGTGCCATCAGTGAGTCCGAGGGGGCGCGGCTGTTTTTT.

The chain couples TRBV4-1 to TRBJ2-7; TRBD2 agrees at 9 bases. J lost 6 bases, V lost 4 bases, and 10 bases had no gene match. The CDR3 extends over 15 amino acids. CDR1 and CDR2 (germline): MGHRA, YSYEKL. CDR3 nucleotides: TGCGCCAGCAGCCCAAAACCGGGACTAGCAGGCGAGCAGTACTTC. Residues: CASSPKPGLAGEQYF.

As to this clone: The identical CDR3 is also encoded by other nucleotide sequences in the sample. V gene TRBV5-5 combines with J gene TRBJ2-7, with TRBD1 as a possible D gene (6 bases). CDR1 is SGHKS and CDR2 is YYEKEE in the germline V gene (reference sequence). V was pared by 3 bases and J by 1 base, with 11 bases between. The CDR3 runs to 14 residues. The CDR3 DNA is TGTGCCAGCAGCTGGGGCCAGGGGTCCTACGAGCAGTACTTC. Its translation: CASSWGQGSYEQYF.

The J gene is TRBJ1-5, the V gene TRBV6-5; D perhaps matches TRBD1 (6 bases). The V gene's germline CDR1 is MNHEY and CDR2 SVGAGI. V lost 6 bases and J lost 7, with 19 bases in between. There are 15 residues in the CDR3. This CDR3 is CASSAAGGQGQPQHF. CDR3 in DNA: TGTGCCAGCAGCGCAGCGGGAGGGCAGGGGCAGCCCCAGCATTTT.

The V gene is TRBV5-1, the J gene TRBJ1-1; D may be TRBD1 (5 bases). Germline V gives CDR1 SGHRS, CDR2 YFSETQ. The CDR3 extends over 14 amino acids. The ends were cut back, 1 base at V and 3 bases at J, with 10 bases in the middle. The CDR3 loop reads CASSLQGWDTEAFF. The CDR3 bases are TGCGCCAGCAGCTTGCAGGGTTGGGACACTGAAGCTTTCTTT. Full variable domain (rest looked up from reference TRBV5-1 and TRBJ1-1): KAGVTQTPRYLIKTRGQQVTLSCSPISGHRSVSWYQQTPGQGLQFLFEYFSETQRNKGNFPGRFSGRQFSNSRSEMNVSTLELGDSALYLCASSLQGWDTEAFFGQGTRLTVV.

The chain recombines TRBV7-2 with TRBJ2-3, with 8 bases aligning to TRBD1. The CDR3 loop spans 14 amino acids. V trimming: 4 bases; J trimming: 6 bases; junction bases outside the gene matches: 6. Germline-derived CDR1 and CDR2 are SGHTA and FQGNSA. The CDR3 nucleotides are TGTGCCAGCAGCTCACAGGGGGGTATTGATACGCAGTATTTT. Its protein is CASSSQGGIDTQYF. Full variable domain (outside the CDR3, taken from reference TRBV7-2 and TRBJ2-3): GAGVSQSPSNKVTEKGKDVELRCDPISGHTALYWYRQSLGQGLEFLIYFQGNSAPDKSGLPSDRFSAERTGGSVSTLTIQRTQQEDSAVYLCASSSQGGIDTQYFGPGTRLTVL.

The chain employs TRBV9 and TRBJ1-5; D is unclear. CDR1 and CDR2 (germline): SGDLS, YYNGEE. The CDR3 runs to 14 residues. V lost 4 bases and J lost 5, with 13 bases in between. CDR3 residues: CASSPNLSDQPQHF. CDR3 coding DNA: TGTGCCAGCAGCCCCAACCTCTCGGATCAGCCCCAGCATTTT.

CDR3 bases: TGTGCTAGTTCTCCGGGGGGGAATTCACCCCTCCACTTT. As protein: CASSPGGNSPLHF. The chain has TRBV12-5 and TRBJ1-6; TRBD1 is a possible D gene (5 bases). The CDR3 runs 13 residues. Germline lookup yields CDR1 LGHNT and CDR2 FRNRAP. The V end lost 8 bases, the J end lost 7 bases, and 12 bases lay between the germline ends.